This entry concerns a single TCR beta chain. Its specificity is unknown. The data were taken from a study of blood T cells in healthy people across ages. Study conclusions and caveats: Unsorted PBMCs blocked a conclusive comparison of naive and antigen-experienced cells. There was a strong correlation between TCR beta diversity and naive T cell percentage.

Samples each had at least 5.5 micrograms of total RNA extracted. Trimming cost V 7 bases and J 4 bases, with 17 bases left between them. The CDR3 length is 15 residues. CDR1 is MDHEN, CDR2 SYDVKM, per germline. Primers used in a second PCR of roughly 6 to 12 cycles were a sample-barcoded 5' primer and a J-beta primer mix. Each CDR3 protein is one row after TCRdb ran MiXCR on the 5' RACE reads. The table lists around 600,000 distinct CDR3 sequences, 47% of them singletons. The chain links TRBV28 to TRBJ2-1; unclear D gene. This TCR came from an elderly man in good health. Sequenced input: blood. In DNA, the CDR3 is TGTGCCAGCACCTTACCTATGTCGGGTTACAATGAGCAGTTCTTC. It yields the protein CASTLPMSGYNEQFF. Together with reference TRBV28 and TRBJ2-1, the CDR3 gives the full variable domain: DVKVTQSSRYLVKRTGEKVFLECVQDMDHENMFWYRQDPGLGLRLIYFSYDVKMKEKGDIPEGYSVSREKKERFSLILESASTNQTSMYLCASTLPMSGYNEQFFGPGTRLTVL.